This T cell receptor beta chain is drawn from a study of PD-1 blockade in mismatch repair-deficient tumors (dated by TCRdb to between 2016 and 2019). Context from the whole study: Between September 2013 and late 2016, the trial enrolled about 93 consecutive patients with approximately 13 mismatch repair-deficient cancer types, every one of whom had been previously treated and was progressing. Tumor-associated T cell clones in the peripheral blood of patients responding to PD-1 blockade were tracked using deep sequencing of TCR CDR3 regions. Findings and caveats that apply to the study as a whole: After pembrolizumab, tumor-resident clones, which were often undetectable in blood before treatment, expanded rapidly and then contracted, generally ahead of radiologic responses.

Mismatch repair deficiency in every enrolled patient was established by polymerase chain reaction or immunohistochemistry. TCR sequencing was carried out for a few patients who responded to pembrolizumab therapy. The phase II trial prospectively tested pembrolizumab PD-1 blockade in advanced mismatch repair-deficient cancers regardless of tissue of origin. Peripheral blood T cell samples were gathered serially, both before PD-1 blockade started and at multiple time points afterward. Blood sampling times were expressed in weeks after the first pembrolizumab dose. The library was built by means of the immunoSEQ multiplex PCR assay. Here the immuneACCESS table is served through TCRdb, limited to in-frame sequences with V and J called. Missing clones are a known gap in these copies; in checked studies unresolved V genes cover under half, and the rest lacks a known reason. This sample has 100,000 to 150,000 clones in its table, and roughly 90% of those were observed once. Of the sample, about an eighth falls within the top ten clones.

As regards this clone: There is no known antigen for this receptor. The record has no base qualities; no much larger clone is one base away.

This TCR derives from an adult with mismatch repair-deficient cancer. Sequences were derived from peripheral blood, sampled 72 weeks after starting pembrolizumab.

The CDR3 sequence is CATSRAGISSSSGNTIYF. At the DNA level, the sequence is TGTGCCACCAGCAGAGCCGGAATAAGTTCGAGCTCTGGAAACACCATATATTTT. The rearrangement combines TRBV15 with TRBJ1-3; no confident D gene assignment can be made. There are 18 amino acids in the CDR3, from cysteine to phenylalanine inclusive. Only CDR3 DNA remains: 54 bases, in frame from the first base. The trim is 1 base for V and 0 bases for J, with a gap of 16 bases between the germline ends. CDR1 LNHNV and CDR2 YYDKDF are derived from the germline V gene (reference sequence).